This TCR beta chain was sequenced in a study of blood T cell repertoires in COVID-19. Method: immunoSEQ multiplex PCR; TCRdb's copy keeps in-frame clones and lacks some. Of 35,000 to 50,000 clones in the sample, approximately 85% were seen once. Germline-derived CDR1 and CDR2 are KGHSH and LQKENI. V lost 0 bases and J lost 8, with 12 bases in between. The CDR3 is made up of 14 amino acids. The rearrangement links TRBV18 to TRBJ2-3; the D gene is possibly TRBD2 (6 bases). Sequencing used peripheral blood. This receptor was taken from a man in his 60s with acute or convalescent COVID-19. In nucleotides, the CDR3 is TGTGCCAGCTCACCACCAAGCACCGGGGGTACGCAGTATTTT. This encodes CASSPPSTGGTQYF.